This T cell receptor beta chain was sequenced during a study of blood T cell repertoires in COVID-19. Assay used: immunoSEQ multiplex PCR; TCRdb lists only in-frame clones, some missing. Of around 390,000 clones detected, 80% to 90% appear once; the ten largest clones hold roughly 9.4%. Participants were aged about 18 to 90 years, lived in 25 or so US areas, and enrolled virtually. The CDR3 has 15 residues. The germline V and J ends were trimmed by 3 bases and 1 base, with 11 bases remaining between them. CDR1 is SGHRS and CDR2 is YFSETQ in the germline V gene. The sample was PBMCs or T cells enriched from blood (not recorded which). The rearrangement uses TRBV5-1 and TRBJ1-5; D not certain. The TCR sequence derives from a woman aged 50 to 60 who had recovered from COVID-19. The CDR3: CASSSYGESNQPQHF. The DNA for the CDR3 is TGCGCCAGCAGCTCGTATGGGGAGAGCAATCAGCCCCAGCATTTT. The full variable domain, rest sourced from reference TRBV5-1 and TRBJ1-5, is KAGVTQTPRYLIKTRGQQVTLSCSPISGHRSVSWYQQTPGQGLQFLFEYFSETQRNKGNFPGRFSGRQFSNSRSEMNVSTLELGDSALYLCASSSYGESNQPQHFGDGTRLSIL.